The 26 T cell receptor beta chains below were found in one sample sequenced in a study of human thymus T cells. Sequenced by immunoSEQ multiplex PCR; TCRdb stores in-frame clones only, minus some. The sample contains 86,000 or so clones, roughly 97% of which appear only once. Corrective heart surgery yielded the resections from which the thymus tissue came. The sequencing input was thymus tissue. The receptors originated from a boy in the first two years of life with a congenital heart defect but otherwise immunologically healthy.

The gene calls are TRBV27 and TRBJ1-2; 9 bases agree with TRBD1. CDR3 size: 13 residues. Germline V gene data show CDR1 as MNHEY and CDR2 as SMNVEV (reference sequence). V shed 4 bases, J shed 8 bases, and the junction held 5 bases outside the gene matches. The CDR3 sequence is CASSSYRGHGYTF. CDR3 DNA: TGTGCCAGCAGTTCATACAGGGGGCACGGCTACACCTTC.

The J gene is TRBJ2-7, the V gene TRBV28, with D possibly TRBD2 on 6 matching bases. Germline CDR1 reads MDHEN; CDR2 reads SYDVKM. The CDR3 is 15 amino acids. The V end lost 6 bases, the J end lost 2 bases, and 17 bases lay between the germline ends. CDR3 DNA sequence: TGTGCCAGCAGCCCCGGGACTGCTCTCACCTACGAGCAGTACTTC. It translates to CASSPGTALTYEQYF. The entire variable domain, with the rest obtained from reference TRBV28 and TRBJ2-7, is as follows: DVKVTQSSRYLVKRTGEKVFLECVQDMDHENMFWYRQDPGLGLRLIYFSYDVKMKEKGDIPEGYSVSREKKERFSLILESASTNQTSMYLCASSPGTALTYEQYFGPGTRLTVT.

The genes are TRBV28 and TRBJ1-1; a weak D match, TRBD1 (6 bases). The germline V gene encodes CDR1 MDHEN and CDR2 SYDVKM. The CDR3 covers 16 residues. The V and J ends lost 2 bases and 1 base respectively, with 14 bases between them. The CDR3 DNA sequence: TGTGCCAGCAGTTTACAAAGGGGACATTGGAACACTGAAGCTTTCTTT. Amino acids: CASSLQRGHWNTEAFF.

This chain uses TRBV18 with TRBJ2-7, with TRBD1 identical over 9 bases. The CDR3 has 19 amino acids. Germline loops: CDR1 KGHSH, CDR2 LQKENI. Losses at the gene ends were 2 bases for V and 6 bases for J; bases not matched to a gene: 20. This CDR3 is CASSPSGQGGVIGQREQYF. The CDR3 coding sequence is TGTGCCAGCTCACCATCGGGACAGGGCGGCGTCATAGGGCAGCGCGAGCAGTACTTC.

The gene calls are TRBV6-5 and TRBJ1-1, with TRBD1 matching over 8 bases. With 5 bases clipped from V and 5 bases from J, the junction kept 7 bases outside the gene matches. The germline gives CDR1 MNHEY, CDR2 SVGAGI. The CDR3 length is 14 residues. This CDR3 is CASSPLRGRTEAFF. In DNA, the CDR3 is TGTGCCAGCAGTCCACTCAGGGGGCGAACTGAAGCTTTCTTT.

This chain uses TRBV27 with TRBJ1-2; TRBD1 is a possible D gene (5 bases). This CDR3 contains 14 residues. Germline V CDR1 and CDR2: MNHEY, SMNVEV (reference sequence). Trimming removed 4 bases from V and 3 bases from J, with 12 bases in between. CDR3 region: CASSSGHSDYGYTF. DNA of the CDR3: TGTGCCAGCAGTTCAGGACATTCAGACTATGGCTACACCTTC.

The chain combines TRBV7-9 with TRBJ1-4; D is possibly TRBD1 (5 bases). The ends were cut back, 4 bases at V and 3 bases at J, with 15 bases in the middle. CDR3 length: 16 amino acids. The germline V gene has CDR1 SEHNR and CDR2 FQNEAQ (reference sequence). The CDR3, as DNA: TGTGCCAGCAGCTCGGGATTTGGGACGGCTAATGAAAAACTGTTTTTT. Encoded protein: CASSSGFGTANEKLFF.

The gene calls are TRBV9 and TRBJ2-7; the D call may be TRBD1 or TRBD2 (5 bases each). This CDR3 contains 18 residues. From germline, CDR1 is SGDLS and CDR2 YYNGEE. The germline V and J ends were trimmed by 0 bases and 7 bases, with 26 bases remaining between them. This CDR3 reads CASSVVRGKTVRRWEQYF. CDR3 DNA sequence: TGTGCCAGCAGCGTAGTCCGGGGCAAGACTGTCCGACGATGGGAGCAGTACTTC.

This clone was observed a single time. The CDR3 reads CASSINAGTGSNEQFF. CDR3 in DNA: TGTGCCAGCAGTATAAACGCCGGGACAGGGAGTAATGAGCAGTTCTTC. This chain uses TRBV28 with TRBJ2-1, with 9 bases lining up with TRBD1. The CDR3 covers 16 residues. The J segment lost 7 bases and the V segment lost 5 bases, leaving 12 bases of the junction unmatched. Germline V gene data show CDR1 as MDHEN and CDR2 as SYDVKM.

The V gene is TRBV4-2, the J gene TRBJ1-5, with a tentative D call TRBD1 (6 bases). Trimming cost V 1 base and J 0 bases, with 22 bases left between them. Looked up from germline, CDR1 is LGHNA and CDR2 is YNFKEQ. This CDR3 region has 20 residues. CDR3 region: CASSQGIPGWQGYSNQPQHF. In DNA form, the CDR3 reads TGTGCCAGCAGCCAAGGTATACCGGGTTGGCAGGGGTATAGCAATCAGCCCCAGCATTTT.

This CDR3 reads CASSLRTNQEGTVATYEQYF. The CDR3 DNA reads as TGTGCCAGCAGTTTACGTACGAATCAAGAAGGGACGGTGGCTACCTACGAGCAGTACTTC. The V gene is TRBV27, the J gene TRBJ2-7; D may match TRBD1 or TRBD2 (5 bases each). Trimming stripped 2 bases from V and 2 bases from J, with 28 bases between. The CDR3 is 20 residues long. CDR1 and CDR2 (germline): MNHEY, SMNVEV (reference sequence).

The J gene is TRBJ2-1, the V gene TRBV7-3, with no clear D. In germline, CDR1 is SGHTA, CDR2 FQGTGA. CDR3 length: 10 amino acids. V lost 5 bases and J 12 bases, leaving 8 bases between the germline ends. The CDR3 sequence: CASSPGVQFF. Here the CDR3 DNA reads TGTGCCAGCAGCCCGGGTGTGCAGTTCTTC.

The chain joins TRBV5-1 to TRBJ2-1, with D unclear. The CDR3 contains 16 residues. CDR1 and CDR2 (germline): SGHRS, YFSETQ. V lost 1 base and J lost 0, with 11 bases in between. CDR3 sequence: CASSLRQAFSYNEQFF. In DNA form, the CDR3 reads TGCGCCAGCAGCTTGAGACAAGCCTTCTCCTACAATGAGCAGTTCTTC.

The chain carries TRBV19 and TRBJ2-1, with 8 nucleotides matching TRBD2. The CDR3 length is 19 residues. With 1 base clipped from V and 2 bases from J, the junction kept 13 bases outside the gene matches. Germline V CDR1 and CDR2: LNHDA, SQIVND (reference sequence). CDR3 region: CASSIGPLAGGRAYNEQFF. The DNA for the CDR3 is TGTGCCAGTAGTATAGGGCCTCTAGCGGGCGGACGGGCCTACAATGAGCAGTTCTTC.

V gene TRBV29-1 combines with J gene TRBJ2-7, with 14 positions matching TRBD2. This CDR3 region has 14 residues. The germline V gene encodes CDR1 SQVTM and CDR2 ANQGSEA. V gave up 4 bases and J gave up 5 bases; unmatched junction bases: 4. For the CDR3, the DNA is TGCAGCGTTGTGGGGACTAGCGGGAGCGACGAGCAGTACTTC. Protein sequence: CSVVGTSGSDEQYF.

The rearrangement uses TRBV5-1 and TRBJ2-2; 10 nucleotides align to TRBD2. Germline V gives CDR1 SGHRS, CDR2 YFSETQ. The V segment lost 4 bases and the J segment 0 bases; nucleotides outside the gene matches: 9. This CDR3 region has 18 residues. The CDR3, as DNA: TGCGCCAGCAGCGCCCTAGCGGGGGACCCCACGAACACCGGGGAGCTGTTTTTT. Encoded protein: CASSALAGDPTNTGELFF.

The CDR3 DNA sequence: TGTGCCAGCATTCGGGACAGGGACACAGATACGCAGTATTTT. This translates into CASIRDRDTDTQYF. This sequence joins TRBV28 and TRBJ2-3; 9 bases are shared with TRBD1. This CDR3 spans 14 amino acids. V gave up 7 bases and J gave up 2 bases; unmatched junction bases: 4. CDR1 and CDR2 from the germline V gene are MDHEN and SYDVKM.

This clone was picked up one time. The chain couples TRBV5-4 to TRBJ2-7; the D is unclear. CDR1 is SGHNT, CDR2 YYREEE, per germline (reference sequence). The germline V and J ends were trimmed by 4 bases and 10 bases, with 12 bases remaining between them. The CDR3 is made up of 11 amino acids. The CDR3 nucleotides read TGTGCCAGCAGCGACTCCTCGGAACAGTACTTC. It specifies CASSDSSEQYF.

The CDR3 here is CASSSLFPKGSYNEQFF. CDR3 sequence (DNA): TGCGCCAGCAGCTCTTTATTTCCCAAAGGGAGCTACAATGAGCAGTTCTTC. This chain uses TRBV5-1 with TRBJ2-1; the D gene is possibly TRBD2 (5 bases). Per the germline V gene, CDR1 is SGHRS and CDR2 is YFSETQ. This CDR3 has 17 amino acids. The germline V and J ends were trimmed by 3 bases and 3 bases, with 19 bases remaining between them.

The chain links TRBV28 to TRBJ2-6; D is uncertain. Deletions cut 7 bases from V and 0 bases from J, with 19 bases between. CDR1 and CDR2 from the germline V gene are MDHEN and SYDVKM. This CDR3 region has 18 residues. CDR3 in amino acids: CASIPNLLLDSGANVLTF. CDR3 DNA: TGTGCCAGCATCCCCAACTTGCTCTTAGACTCTGGGGCCAACGTCCTGACTTTC.

This sequence joins TRBV2 and TRBJ1-6; D is perhaps TRBD1 (6 bases). V lost 6 bases, J lost 7 bases, and 13 bases lay in between. Germline CDR1 reads SNHLY; CDR2 reads FYNNEI. This CDR3 region has 14 residues. CDR3 protein: CASSSTGYNSPLHF. The CDR3 coding sequence is TGTGCCAGCAGCTCCACAGGGTACAATTCACCCCTCCACTTT.

The chain joins TRBV7-9 to TRBJ2-7; TRBD1 aligns across 10 bases. The CDR3 spans 18 residues. The trim removed 1 base at V and 5 bases at J, leaving 14 bases unmatched. Germline values: CDR1 SEHNR, CDR2 FQNEAQ (reference sequence). The CDR3 coding sequence is TGTGCCAGCAGCTTAGTCCGGGTCGGTGGGACAGGGGTTAACGAGCAGTACTTC. This gives the protein CASSLVRVGGTGVNEQYF.

The chain uses TRBV6-5 and TRBJ1-2; 7 nucleotides agree with TRBD1. With 6 bases clipped from V and 7 bases from J, the junction kept 14 bases outside the gene matches. The CDR3 loop spans 15 amino acids. Per germline, CDR1 MNHEY and CDR2 SVGAGI. The CDR3 DNA is TGTGCCAGCAGCTCGACGGGACAGTCCGATTTTGGCTACACCTTC. Its protein product is CASSSTGQSDFGYTF.

The CDR3 spells CACYPDGEKLFF. CDR3 coding DNA: TGTGCCTGTTACCCCGACGGTGAAAAACTGTTTTTT. This sequence joins TRBV30 and TRBJ1-4; D remains ambiguous. Germline values: CDR1 GTSNPN, CDR2 SVGIG (reference sequence). This CDR3 region has 12 residues. V dropped 6 bases and J dropped 7 bases, with 12 bases sitting between them.

Only one count was recorded for this clone. The chain links TRBV18 to TRBJ1-1, with D hard to call. CDR3 length equals 14 residues. The V and J ends lost 3 bases and 1 base respectively, with 9 bases between them. From germline, CDR1 is KGHSH and CDR2 LQKENI. The CDR3 loop is CASSPEHPNTEAFF. The CDR3 DNA is TGTGCCAGCTCACCCGAACACCCGAACACTGAAGCTTTCTTT.

This clone was observed once. This chain uses TRBV5-6 with TRBJ2-1; 8 positions match TRBD1. This CDR3 comprises 17 residues. The J segment lost 5 bases and the V segment lost 4 bases, leaving 14 bases of the junction unmatched. Germline lookup yields CDR1 SGHDT and CDR2 YYEEEE. The CDR3 nucleotides read TGTGCCAGCAGCCTGCGGCCACGGGCAGGGGGCCACAATGAGCAGTTCTTC. Translation: CASSLRPRAGGHNEQFF.